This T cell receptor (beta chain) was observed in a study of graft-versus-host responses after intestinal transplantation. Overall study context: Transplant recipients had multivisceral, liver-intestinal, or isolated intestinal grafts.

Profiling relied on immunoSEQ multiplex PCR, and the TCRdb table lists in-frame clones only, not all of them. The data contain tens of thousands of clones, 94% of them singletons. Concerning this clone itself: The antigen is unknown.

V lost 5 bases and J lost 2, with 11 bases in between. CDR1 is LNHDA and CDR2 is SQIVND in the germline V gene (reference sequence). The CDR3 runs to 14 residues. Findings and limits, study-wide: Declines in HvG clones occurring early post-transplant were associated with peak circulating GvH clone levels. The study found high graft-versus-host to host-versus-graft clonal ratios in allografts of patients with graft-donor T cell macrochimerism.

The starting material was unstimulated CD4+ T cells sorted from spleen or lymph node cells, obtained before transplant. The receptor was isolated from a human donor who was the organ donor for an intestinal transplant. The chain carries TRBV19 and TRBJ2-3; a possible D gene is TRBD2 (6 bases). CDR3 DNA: TGTGCCAGTAGTCCGGGACTGTACACAGATACGCAGTATTTT. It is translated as CASSPGLYTDTQYF.